This TCR beta chain appears in the sequencing data of a study of regulatory T cells in long-lasting Graves disease. Study-level points and caveats: Patients with persistent Graves' had lower TCR diversity than newly diagnosed patients. Analysis covered peripheral blood alone, not thyroid tissue.

CDR3 size: 17 residues. J lost 4 bases, V lost 7 bases, and 10 bases had no gene match. This clonotype was observed at least ten times. Its specificity is not known. CDR3 regions were amplified by Arm-PCR using iRepertoire HTBI primers to build TCR beta libraries. TCRdb used MiXCR to reprocess the multiplex PCR reads, holding one entry per CDR3 protein. This table has more than 350,000 distinct CDR3 sequences, roughly a fifth appearing once. The time point is: persistent/refractory GD, antithyroid drugs over 5 years with positive TRAb. Generation of the TCR library employed RNA extracted from PBMCs. The chain couples TRBV12-3 or TRBV12-4 to TRBJ2-2; 12 bases line up with TRBD2. Material: peripheral blood mononuclear cells (PBMCs), obtained when the disease was refractory, from a patient treated with antithyroid drugs. The sequence was obtained from a female donor with Graves disease. CDR3 coding DNA: TGTGCCAGCACCCCTCCTCCTAGCGGGAGGGCCACCGGGGAGCTGTTTTTT. Amino acids: CASTPPPSGRATGELFF.